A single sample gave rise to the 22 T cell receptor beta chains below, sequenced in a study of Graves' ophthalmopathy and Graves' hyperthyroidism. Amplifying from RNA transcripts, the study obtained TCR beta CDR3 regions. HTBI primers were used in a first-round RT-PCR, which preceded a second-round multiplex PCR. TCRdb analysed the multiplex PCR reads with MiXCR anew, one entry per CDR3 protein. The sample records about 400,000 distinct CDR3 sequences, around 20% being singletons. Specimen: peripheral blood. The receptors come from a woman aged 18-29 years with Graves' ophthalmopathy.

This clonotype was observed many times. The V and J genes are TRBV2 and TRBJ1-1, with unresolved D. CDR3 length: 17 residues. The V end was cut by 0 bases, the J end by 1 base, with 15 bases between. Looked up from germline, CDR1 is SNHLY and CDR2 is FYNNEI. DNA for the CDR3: TGTGCCAGCAGTGAAGCGCTTAGGCGGGTTTGGAACACTGAAGCTTTCTTT. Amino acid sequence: CASSEALRRVWNTEAFF.

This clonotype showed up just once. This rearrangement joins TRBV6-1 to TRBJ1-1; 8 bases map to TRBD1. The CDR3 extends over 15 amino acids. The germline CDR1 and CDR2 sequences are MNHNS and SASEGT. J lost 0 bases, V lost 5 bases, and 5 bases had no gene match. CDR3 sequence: CASSQGAGMNTEAFF. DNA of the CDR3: TGTGCCAGCAGTCAGGGGGCGGGTATGAACACTGAAGCTTTCTTT.

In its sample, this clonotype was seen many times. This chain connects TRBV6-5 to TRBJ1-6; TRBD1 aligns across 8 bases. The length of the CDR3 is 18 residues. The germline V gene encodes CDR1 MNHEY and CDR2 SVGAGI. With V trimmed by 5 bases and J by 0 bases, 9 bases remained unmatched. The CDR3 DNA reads TGTGCCAGCAGTCCGCGACAGGGGCCAAGCTCCTATAATTCACCCCTCCACTTT. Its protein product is CASSPRQGPSSYNSPLHF.

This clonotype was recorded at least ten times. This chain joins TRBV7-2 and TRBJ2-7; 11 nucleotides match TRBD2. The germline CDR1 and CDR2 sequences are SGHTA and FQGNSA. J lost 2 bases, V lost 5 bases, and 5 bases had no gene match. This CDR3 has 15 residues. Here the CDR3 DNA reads TGTGCCAGCAGCCGTAGCGGGGGGGCGGCCTACGAGCAGTACTTC. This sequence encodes CASSRSGGAAYEQYF.

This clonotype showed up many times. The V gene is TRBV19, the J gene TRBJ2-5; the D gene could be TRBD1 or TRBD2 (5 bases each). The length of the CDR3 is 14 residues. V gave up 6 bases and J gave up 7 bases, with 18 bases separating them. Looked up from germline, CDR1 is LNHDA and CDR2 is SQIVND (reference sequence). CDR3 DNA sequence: TGTGCCAGTAGGGGGTCCGGGACGCCCGGGACCCAGTACTTC. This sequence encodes CASRGSGTPGTQYF.

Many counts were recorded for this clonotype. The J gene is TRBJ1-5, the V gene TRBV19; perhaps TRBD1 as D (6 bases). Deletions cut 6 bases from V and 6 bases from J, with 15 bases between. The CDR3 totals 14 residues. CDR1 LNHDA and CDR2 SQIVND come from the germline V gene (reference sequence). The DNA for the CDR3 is TGTGCCAGTAGCTGGGAAACAGGGCCTCAGCCCCAGCATTTT. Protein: CASSWETGPQPQHF. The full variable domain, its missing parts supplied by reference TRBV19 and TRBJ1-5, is DGGITQSPKYLFRKEGQNVTLSCEQNLNHDAMYWYRQDPGQGLRLIYYSQIVNDFQKGDIAEGYSVSREKKESFPLTVTSAQKNPTAFYLCASSWETGPQPQHFGDGTRLSIL.

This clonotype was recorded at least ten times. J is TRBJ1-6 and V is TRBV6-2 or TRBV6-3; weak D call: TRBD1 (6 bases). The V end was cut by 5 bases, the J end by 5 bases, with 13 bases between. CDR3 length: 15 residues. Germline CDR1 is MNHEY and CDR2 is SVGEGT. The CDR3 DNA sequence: TGTGCCAGCAGTCCAGGGGCGCCTGATAATTCACCCCTCCACTTT. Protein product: CASSPGAPDNSPLHF.

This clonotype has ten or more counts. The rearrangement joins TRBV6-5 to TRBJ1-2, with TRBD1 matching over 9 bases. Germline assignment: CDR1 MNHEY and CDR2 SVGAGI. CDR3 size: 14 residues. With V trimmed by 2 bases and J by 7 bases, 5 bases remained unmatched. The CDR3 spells CASSYETGGSGYTF. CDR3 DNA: TGTGCCAGCAGTTACGAAACAGGGGGCTCTGGCTACACCTTC.

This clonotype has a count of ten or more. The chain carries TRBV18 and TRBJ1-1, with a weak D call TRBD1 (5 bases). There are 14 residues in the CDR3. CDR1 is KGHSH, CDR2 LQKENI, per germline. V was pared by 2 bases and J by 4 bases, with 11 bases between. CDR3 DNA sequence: TGTGCCAGCTCACCAGGGGGGGGGATCACTGAAGCTTTCTTT. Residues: CASSPGGGITEAFF.

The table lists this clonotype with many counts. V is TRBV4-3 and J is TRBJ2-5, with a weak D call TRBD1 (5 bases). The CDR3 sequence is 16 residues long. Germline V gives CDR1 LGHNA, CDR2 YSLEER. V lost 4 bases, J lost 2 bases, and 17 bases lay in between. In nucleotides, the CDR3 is TGCGCCAGCAGCCGCTGGGGCGGTAGGGGACAAGAGACCCAGTACTTC. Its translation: CASSRWGGRGQETQYF.

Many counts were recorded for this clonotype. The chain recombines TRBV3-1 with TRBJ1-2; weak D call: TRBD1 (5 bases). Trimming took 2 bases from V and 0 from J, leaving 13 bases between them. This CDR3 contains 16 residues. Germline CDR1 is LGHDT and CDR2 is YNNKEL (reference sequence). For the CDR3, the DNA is TGTGCCAGCAGCCAAAAACCCGGCAGGGCTAACTATGGCTACACCTTC. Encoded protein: CASSQKPGRANYGYTF.

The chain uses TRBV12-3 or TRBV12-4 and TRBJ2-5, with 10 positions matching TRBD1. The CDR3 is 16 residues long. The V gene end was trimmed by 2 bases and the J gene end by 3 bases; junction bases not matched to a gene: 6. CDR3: CASSLSVGTGEETQYF. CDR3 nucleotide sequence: TGTGCCAGCAGTTTAAGCGTCGGGACAGGGGAAGAGACCCAGTACTTC.

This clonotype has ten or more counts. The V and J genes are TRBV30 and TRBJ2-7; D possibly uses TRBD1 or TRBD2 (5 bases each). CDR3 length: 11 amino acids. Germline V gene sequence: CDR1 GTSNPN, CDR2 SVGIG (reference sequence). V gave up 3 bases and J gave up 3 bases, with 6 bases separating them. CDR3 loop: CAWRGDYEQYF. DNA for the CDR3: TGTGCCTGGAGGGGGGACTACGAGCAGTACTTC.

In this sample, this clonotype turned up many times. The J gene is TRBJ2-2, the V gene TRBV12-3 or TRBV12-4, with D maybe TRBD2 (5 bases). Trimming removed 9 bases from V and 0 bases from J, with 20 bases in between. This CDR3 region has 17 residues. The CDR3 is CASGALRTPPNTGELFF. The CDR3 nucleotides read TGTGCCAGTGGCGCACTGAGGACTCCGCCGAACACCGGGGAGCTGTTTTTT.

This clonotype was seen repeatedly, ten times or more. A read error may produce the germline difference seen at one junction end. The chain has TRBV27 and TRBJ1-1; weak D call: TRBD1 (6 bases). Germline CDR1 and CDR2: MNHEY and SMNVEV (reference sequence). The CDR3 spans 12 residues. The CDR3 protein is CASSLSQGQAIF. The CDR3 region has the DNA TGTGCCAGCAGTTTATCACAGGGTCAAGCCATCTTT.

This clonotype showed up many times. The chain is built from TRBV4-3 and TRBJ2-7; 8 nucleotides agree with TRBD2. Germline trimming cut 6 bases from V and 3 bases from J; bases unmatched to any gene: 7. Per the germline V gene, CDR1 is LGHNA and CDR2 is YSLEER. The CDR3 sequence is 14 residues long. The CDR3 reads CASSWGSGGYEQYF. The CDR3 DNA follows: TGCGCCAGCAGTTGGGGGAGCGGGGGCTACGAGCAGTACTTC.

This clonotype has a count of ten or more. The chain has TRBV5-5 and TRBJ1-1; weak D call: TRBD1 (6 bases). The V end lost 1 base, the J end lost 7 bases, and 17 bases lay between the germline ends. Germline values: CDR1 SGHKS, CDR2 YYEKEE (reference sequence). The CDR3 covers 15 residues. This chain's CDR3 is CASSLRYRAEGEAFF. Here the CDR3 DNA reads TGTGCCAGCAGCTTGAGGTACAGGGCCGAAGGTGAAGCTTTCTTT.

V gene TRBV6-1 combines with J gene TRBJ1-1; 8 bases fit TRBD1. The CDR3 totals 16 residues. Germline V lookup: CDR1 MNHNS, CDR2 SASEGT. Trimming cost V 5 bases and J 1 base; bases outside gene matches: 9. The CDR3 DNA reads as TGTGCCAGCAGTCGTATACCGGGACAGGCGAACACTGAAGCTTTCTTT. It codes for CASSRIPGQANTEAFF.

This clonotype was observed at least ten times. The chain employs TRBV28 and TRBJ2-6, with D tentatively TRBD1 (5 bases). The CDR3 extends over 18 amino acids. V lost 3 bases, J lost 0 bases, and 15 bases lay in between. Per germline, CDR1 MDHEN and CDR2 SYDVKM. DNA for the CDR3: TGTGCCAGCAGTTTCCTCAATCTCAGGGACTCTGGGGCCAACGTCCTGACTTTC. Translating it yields CASSFLNLRDSGANVLTF.

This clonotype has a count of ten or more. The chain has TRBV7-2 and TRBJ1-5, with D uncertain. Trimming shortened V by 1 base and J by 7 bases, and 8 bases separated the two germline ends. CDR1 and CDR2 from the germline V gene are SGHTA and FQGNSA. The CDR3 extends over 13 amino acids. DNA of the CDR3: TGTGCCAGCAGCTTAGAAGGGCGCCAGCCCCAGCATTTT. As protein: CASSLEGRQPQHF.

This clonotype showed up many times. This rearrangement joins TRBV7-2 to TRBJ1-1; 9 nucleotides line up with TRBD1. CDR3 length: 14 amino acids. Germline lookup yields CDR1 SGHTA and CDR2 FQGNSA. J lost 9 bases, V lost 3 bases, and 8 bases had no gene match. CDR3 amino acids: CASSLNRGRRQAFF. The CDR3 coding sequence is TGTGCCAGCAGCTTGAACAGGGGGCGAAGACAAGCTTTCTTT.

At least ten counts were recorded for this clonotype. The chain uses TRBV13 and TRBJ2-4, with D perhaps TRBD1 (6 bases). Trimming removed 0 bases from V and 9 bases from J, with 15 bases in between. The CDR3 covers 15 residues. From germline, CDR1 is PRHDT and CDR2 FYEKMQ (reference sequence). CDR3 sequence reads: CASSLGRQGISIQYF. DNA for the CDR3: TGTGCCAGCAGCTTAGGTCGGCAGGGGATAAGCATTCAGTACTTC.